This passage covers 29 T cell receptor beta chains from one sample sequenced in a study of lymphopenia after photon versus proton radiotherapy. Sequencing was performed with immunoSEQ multiplex PCR; in TCRdb, only in-frame clones are kept and a portion is missing. The sample records approximately 25,000 clones, roughly four fifths being singletons. Sequenced material: peripheral blood, taken from a patient treated with proton-based radiotherapy. The receptors stem from a woman aged 70-85 years with pancreatic cancer.

This sequence joins TRBV9 and TRBJ2-7; maybe TRBD2 (5 bases). CDR3 length equals 14 residues. V was pared by 2 bases and J by 1 base, with 10 bases between. Germline CDR1 and CDR2: SGDLS and YYNGEE. The CDR3 spells CASSVSDRSYEQYF. The CDR3 coding sequence is TGTGCCAGCAGCGTTAGCGATCGTTCCTACGAGCAGTACTTC.

This clone was picked up a small number of times. The DNA of the CDR3 is TGTGCCAGCAGCGCCTCCGACAGGGGACTAGGACCTAACTATGGCTACACCTTC. It is translated as CASSASDRGLGPNYGYTF. V is TRBV9 and J is TRBJ1-2; 8 positions match TRBD1. The length of the CDR3 is 18 residues. CDR1 and CDR2 (germline): SGDLS, YYNGEE. Germline trimming cut 3 bases from V and 0 bases from J; bases unmatched to any gene: 13. Drawing the rest from reference TRBV9 and TRBJ1-2, the complete variable domain is DSGVTQTPKHLITATGQRVTLRCSPRSGDLSVYWYQQSLDQGLQFLIQYYNGEERAKGNILERFSAQQFPDLHSELNLSSLELGDSALYFCASSASDRGLGPNYGYTFGSGTRLTVV.

This clone turned up a few times. The gene calls are TRBV28 and TRBJ2-1, with TRBD1 matching 8 bases. J was trimmed by 2 bases and V by 10 bases; bases with no gene match: 7. CDR3 length: 14 residues. CDR1 is MDHEN and CDR2 is SYDVKM in the germline V gene. CDR3: CATHPTGAYNEQFF. Here the CDR3 DNA reads TGTGCCACCCACCCGACAGGGGCCTACAATGAGCAGTTCTTC.

This chain joins TRBV28 and TRBJ2-7; 7 bases match TRBD1. Germline trimming cut 5 bases from V and 6 bases from J; bases unmatched to any gene: 4. This CDR3 region has 12 residues. Germline-derived CDR1 and CDR2 are MDHEN and SYDVKM. As DNA, the CDR3 is TGTGCCAGCAGTCTGACAGGGCGCGAGCAGTACTTC. It specifies CASSLTGREQYF.

V is TRBV19 and J is TRBJ2-1, with TRBD1 matching 11 bases. Germline-derived CDR1 and CDR2 are LNHDA and SQIVND (reference sequence). The CDR3 has 15 residues. The V segment lost 5 bases and the J segment 7 bases; nucleotides outside the gene matches: 7. CDR3 bases: TGTGCCAGTAGTCTTAGGACAGGGGGCCGGAATGAGCAGTTCTTC. This translates into CASSLRTGGRNEQFF.

This clone appeared once. This chain connects TRBV27 to TRBJ1-1; D remains ambiguous. With 6 bases removed from V and 0 bases from J, the gap between germline ends came to 11 bases. This CDR3 region has 14 residues. Germline CDR1 reads MNHEY; CDR2 reads SMNVEV (reference sequence). CDR3 in amino acids: CASSRTVMNTEAFF. CDR3 coding DNA: TGTGCCAGCAGCAGGACGGTCATGAACACTGAAGCTTTCTTT.

CDR3 nucleotides: TGCGCCAGCAGCCAAGATCTCGCCAGGGCGGCGGCTTTCTTT. It specifies CASSQDLARAAAFF. The chain employs TRBV4-3 and TRBJ1-1, with D possibly TRBD1 on 5 matching bases. Germline V gives CDR1 LGHNA, CDR2 YSLEER. The CDR3 totals 14 residues. The V gene lost 0 bases and the J gene lost 11 bases, with 16 bases spanning the gap.

The J gene is TRBJ2-1, the V gene TRBV2, with a possible D match to TRBD2 (6 bases). CDR3 length equals 14 residues. The ends were cut back, 5 bases at V and 8 bases at J, with 16 bases in the middle. Per germline, CDR1 SNHLY and CDR2 FYNNEI. The CDR3 region has the DNA TGTGCCAGCAGTTTGACTAGATTAAACGATGAGCAGTTCTTC. Translating gives CASSLTRLNDEQFF.

This chain connects TRBV19 to TRBJ2-7; 12 bases fit TRBD2. The CDR3 covers 15 residues. V shed 6 bases, J shed 0 bases, and the junction held 3 bases outside the gene matches. CDR1 is LNHDA, CDR2 SQIVND, per germline (reference sequence). The CDR3 DNA reads TGTGCCAGTAGGCTAGCGGGAGGGAGCTCCTACGAGCAGTACTTC. Protein: CASRLAGGSSYEQYF. The full variable domain, its missing parts supplied by reference TRBV19 and TRBJ2-7, is DGGITQSPKYLFRKEGQNVTLSCEQNLNHDAMYWYRQDPGQGLRLIYYSQIVNDFQKGDIAEGYSVSREKKESFPLTVTSAQKNPTAFYLCASRLAGGSSYEQYFGPGTRLTVT.

The chain is built from TRBV11-3 and TRBJ1-1, with 7 nucleotides matching TRBD1. CDR3 length equals 13 residues. The V gene end was trimmed by 5 bases and the J gene end by 7 bases; junction bases not matched to a gene: 7. Germline-derived CDR1 and CDR2 are SGHNT and YENEEA. The CDR3 region is CASSTRDSDEAFF. The CDR3 DNA follows: TGTGCCAGCAGCACCCGGGACAGCGATGAAGCTTTCTTT.

The chain couples TRBV18 to TRBJ1-1; 9 bases map to TRBD1. The CDR3 runs to 16 residues. Germline V CDR1 and CDR2: KGHSH, LQKENI. The V segment lost 0 bases and the J segment 9 bases; nucleotides outside the gene matches: 11. The CDR3 loop is CASSPPGRQGVTQAFF. The CDR3 DNA reads as TGTGCCAGCTCACCACCGGGAAGACAGGGGGTAACCCAAGCTTTCTTT.

This rearrangement joins TRBV10-3 to TRBJ1-2; D may be TRBD1 (6 bases). Germline V lookup: CDR1 ENHRY, CDR2 SYGVKD. The CDR3 has 16 amino acids. Trimming stripped 2 bases from V and 8 bases from J, with 21 bases between. The CDR3 is CAISEEEAGGAPGYTF. The CDR3 nucleotides read TGTGCCATCAGTGAGGAGGAGGCGGGGGGGGCGCCCGGCTACACCTTC.

This sequence joins TRBV6-5 and TRBJ1-1; a possible D gene is TRBD1 (5 bases). The germline V and J ends were trimmed by 5 bases and 5 bases, with 12 bases remaining between them. This CDR3 is 13 amino acids long. Per the germline V gene, CDR1 is MNHEY and CDR2 is SVGAGI. DNA of the CDR3: TGTGCCAGCAGTACCTGGGGGGATACTGAAGCTTTCTTT. Its protein is CASSTWGDTEAFF.

The chain employs TRBV6-1 and TRBJ2-3, with 8 bases fitting TRBD1. CDR1 and CDR2 from the germline V gene are MNHNS and SASEGT. V trimming: 6 bases; J trimming: 3 bases; junction bases outside the gene matches: 8. The CDR3 sequence is 15 residues long. The CDR3 bases are TGTGCCAGCAGATTTGACAGGGGAGGAACAGATACGCAGTATTTT. Its protein product is CASRFDRGGTDTQYF.

The rearrangement joins TRBV7-3 to TRBJ1-2, with 7 bases matching TRBD1. From germline, CDR1 is SGHTA and CDR2 FQGTGA. The CDR3 runs to 14 residues. J lost 5 bases, V lost 3 bases, and 6 bases had no gene match. CDR3 coding DNA: TGTGCCAGCAGCTTGGAAGGGGGCGCGTATGGCTACACCTTC. This sequence encodes CASSLEGGAYGYTF.

The V and J genes are TRBV28 and TRBJ2-1; possibly TRBD1 or TRBD2 for D (5 bases each). V lost 3 bases, J lost 7 bases, and 13 bases lay in between. Germline V gene sequence: CDR1 MDHEN, CDR2 SYDVKM. This CDR3 has 14 amino acids. The CDR3 region is CASSFQGAENEQFF. CDR3 coding DNA: TGTGCCAGCAGTTTTCAGGGAGCGGAAAATGAGCAGTTCTTC.

The chain recombines TRBV19 with TRBJ1-2; tentative D call: TRBD1 (6 bases). CDR3 length: 14 residues. Trimming left V 2 bases short and J 4 bases short, with 11 bases between. Germline values: CDR1 LNHDA, CDR2 SQIVND (reference sequence). The CDR3 loop is CASSIKGGPYGYTF. The CDR3, as DNA: TGTGCCAGTAGTATAAAGGGGGGGCCCTATGGCTACACCTTC.

The chain recombines TRBV28 with TRBJ2-7; D possibly matches TRBD1 or TRBD2 (5 bases each). The CDR3 extends over 14 amino acids. Germline CDR1 MDHEN, CDR2 SYDVKM. V lost 4 bases to trimming and J lost 2 bases, with 12 bases between them. The CDR3 coding sequence is TGTGCCAGCAGTTCGGGGACGGTAACCTACGAGCAGTACTTC. Protein: CASSSGTVTYEQYF.

V gene TRBV10-3 combines with J gene TRBJ1-1; D not resolved. The CDR3 is made up of 12 amino acids. Trimming stripped 4 bases from V and 7 bases from J, with 10 bases between. Germline values: CDR1 ENHRY, CDR2 SYGVKD. CDR3 region: CAISAESGEAFF. The CDR3 DNA reads TGTGCCATCAGTGCGGAGTCAGGTGAAGCTTTCTTT.

This clone showed up just a few times. The chain carries TRBV28 and TRBJ1-2; tentative D call: TRBD1 (5 bases). The germline V and J ends were trimmed by 2 bases and 2 bases, with 9 bases remaining between them. The CDR3 runs to 14 residues. Germline CDR1 is MDHEN and CDR2 is SYDVKM. The CDR3 DNA follows: TGTGCCAGCAGTTTAGGTTGGGGGAACTATGGCTACACCTTC. Its protein is CASSLGWGNYGYTF.

The gene calls are TRBV5-4 and TRBJ2-7; possibly TRBD2 for D (5 bases). Germline CDR1 SGHNT, CDR2 YYREEE (reference sequence). The CDR3 has 10 residues. Between the trimmed V and J ends, which lost 4 bases and 13 bases, there was a span of 12 bases. DNA for the CDR3: TGTGCCAGCAGCGGGCTAGCAGACTACTTC. Amino acids: CASSGLADYF.

This clone was seen more than once but under ten times. The chain links TRBV11-2 to TRBJ2-3; TRBD1 matches at 10 bases. Germline V CDR1 and CDR2: SGHAT, FQNNGV. V lost 5 bases, J lost 5 bases, and 10 bases stayed unmatched. The length of the CDR3 is 16 residues. CDR3 loop: CASSLTGGARGDTQYF. For the CDR3, the DNA is TGTGCCAGCAGCCTGACAGGGGGCGCACGCGGAGATACGCAGTATTTT.

Only a few counts were recorded for this clone. The rearrangement uses TRBV11-2 and TRBJ1-1, with 8 bases identical to TRBD1. The V gene's germline CDR1 is SGHAT and CDR2 FQNNGV. The V gene end was trimmed by 5 bases and the J gene end by 6 bases; junction bases not matched to a gene: 11. The CDR3 is 15 residues long. In nucleotides, the CDR3 is TGTGCCAGCAGCCCCCTTTGGACAGGGCCGTCTGAAGCTTTCTTT. This encodes CASSPLWTGPSEAFF.

This clone showed up just a few times. V is TRBV4-1 and J is TRBJ2-3, with 7 bases lining up with TRBD2. The V segment lost 1 base and the J segment 5 bases; nucleotides outside the gene matches: 3. Germline lookup yields CDR1 MGHRA and CDR2 YSYEKL. The CDR3 loop spans 14 amino acids. DNA for the CDR3: TGCGCCAGCAGCCAAGGCGGGAGAGGAGATACGCAGTATTTT. Its translation: CASSQGGRGDTQYF.

The chain is built from TRBV20-1 and TRBJ2-7; the match to TRBD1 covers 9 bases. With 6 bases clipped from V and 5 bases from J, the junction kept 2 bases outside the gene matches. CDR1 and CDR2 (germline): DFQATT, SNEGSKA (reference sequence). The CDR3 is made up of 11 amino acids. The DNA of the CDR3 is TGCAGTGCCAGGACAGGGGACGAGCAGTACTTC. Its protein product is CSARTGDEQYF.

V gene TRBV7-3 combines with J gene TRBJ1-1; no firm D call. Germline CDR1 and CDR2: SGHTA and FQGTGA. The CDR3 length is 12 residues. V lost 5 bases and J lost 4, with 8 bases in between. The CDR3 loop reads CASSRTGTEAFF. CDR3 DNA: TGTGCCAGCAGCCGGACGGGCACTGAAGCTTTCTTT.

CDR3 residues: CASSLLGIGRAFF. The CDR3, as DNA: TGTGCCAGCAGTTTACTCGGGATTGGTCGGGCTTTCTTT. The chain joins TRBV27 to TRBJ1-1; D is undetermined. Germline CDR1 reads MNHEY; CDR2 reads SMNVEV (reference sequence). The CDR3 loop spans 13 amino acids. V was clipped by 2 bases and J by 11 bases, with 15 bases between them.

The rearrangement joins TRBV7-8 to TRBJ2-7, with a weak D call TRBD1 (5 bases). This CDR3 is built from 14 residues. V lost 4 bases, J lost 0 bases, and 10 bases lay in between. Germline V lookup: CDR1 SGHVS, CDR2 FQNEAQ. The CDR3 sequence: CASSSDSHSYEQYF. Here the CDR3 DNA reads TGTGCCAGCAGCTCCGACAGTCACTCCTACGAGCAGTACTTC.

This chain links TRBV7-9 with TRBJ2-6, with no clear D. V lost 5 bases, J lost 0 bases, and 5 bases lay in between. CDR3 length: 14 amino acids. Germline CDR1 is SEHNR and CDR2 is FQNEAQ (reference sequence). The DNA of the CDR3 is TGTGCCAGCAGCCGGAGCTCTGGGGCCAACGTCCTGACTTTC. Protein sequence: CASSRSSGANVLTF.